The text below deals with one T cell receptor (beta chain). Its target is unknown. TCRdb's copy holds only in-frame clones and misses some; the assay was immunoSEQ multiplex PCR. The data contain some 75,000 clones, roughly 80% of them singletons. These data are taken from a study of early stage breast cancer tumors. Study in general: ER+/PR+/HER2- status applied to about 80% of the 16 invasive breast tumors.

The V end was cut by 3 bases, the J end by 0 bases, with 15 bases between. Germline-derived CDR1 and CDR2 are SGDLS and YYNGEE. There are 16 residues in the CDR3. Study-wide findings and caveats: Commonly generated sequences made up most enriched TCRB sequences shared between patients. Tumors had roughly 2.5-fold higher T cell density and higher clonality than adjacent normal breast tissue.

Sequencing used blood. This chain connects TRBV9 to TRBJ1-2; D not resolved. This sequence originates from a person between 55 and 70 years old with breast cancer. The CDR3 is CASSADRQAANYGYTF. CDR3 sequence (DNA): TGTGCCAGCAGCGCCGATCGCCAGGCGGCTAACTATGGCTACACCTTC.